Below are 16 T cell receptor beta chains sequenced from a single sample in a study of T cell repertoires in cytomegalovirus infection (dated by TCRdb to between 2018 and 2021). Instrument used: Illumina HiSeq 1500. TCRdb trimmed the raw reads at Q25, called clones with MiXCR and kept productive beta chains. All rows with the same CDR3 protein become a single entry with the most common DNA and genes. The sample records approximately 910,000 distinct CDR3 sequences, under 40% of which are singletons. The top ten clonotypes cover around 15% of the sample. The treatment or condition tag for this specimen amounts to: in vitro stimulation with specific CMV peptide epitopes to enrich CMV-specific T cells. These receptors' antigens are unknown. Here the sequenced sample was cultured CD8+ T cells from PBMCs, taken from culture after CMV antigen stimulation. The receptors shown here come from a human donor in good health (CMV status not recorded). Some clones in this sample may be carry-over from other donors' samples.

This clonotype was seen many times. V and J are TRBV4-1 and TRBJ1-6, with D unresolved. The CDR3 has 13 amino acids. CDR1 is MGHRA, CDR2 YSYEKL, per germline. V lost 1 base and J lost 7, with 5 bases in between. The CDR3 region is CASSQGTNSPLHF. CDR3 coding DNA: TGCGCCAGCAGCCAAGGGACCAATTCACCCCTCCACTTT.

The chain employs TRBV7-9 and TRBJ2-2; D may be TRBD1 or TRBD2 (5 bases each). V was shortened by 1 base and J by 0 bases, with 12 bases between the two germline ends. Germline V gene sequence: CDR1 SEHNR, CDR2 FQNEAQ (reference sequence). The CDR3 spans 17 residues. In nucleotides, the CDR3 is TGTGCCAGCAGCTTAGGGTACGGGGCAGCGAACACCGGGGAGCTGTTTTTT. This translates into CASSLGYGAANTGELFF.

V gene TRBV7-9 combines with J gene TRBJ1-2; 7 bases fit TRBD1. Germline V gene data show CDR1 as SEHNR and CDR2 as FQNEAQ (reference sequence). V was clipped by 6 bases and J by 4 bases; unmatched bases: 11. This CDR3 is built from 15 residues. CDR3 amino acids: CASSSGSGTAYGYTF. In nucleotides, the CDR3 is TGTGCCAGCAGTTCTGGATCGGGGACAGCCTATGGCTACACCTTC.

The V call is TRBV6-5, the J call TRBJ1-2; 9 bases map to TRBD1. From germline, CDR1 is MNHEY and CDR2 SVGAGI. V lost 5 bases and J lost 5; bases outside the gene matches: 3. This CDR3 comprises 13 residues. CDR3: CASSRGTGYGYTF. CDR3 nucleotides: TGTGCCAGCAGTCGGGGGACAGGGTATGGCTACACCTTC.

This clonotype showed up many times. This rearrangement joins TRBV7-9 to TRBJ2-1; 8 bases match TRBD2. The junction had 13 bases not matched to a gene; V was cut back by 5 bases and J by 7 bases. Germline V gene lookup returns CDR1 SEHNR and CDR2 FQNEAQ (reference sequence). CDR3 length: 16 residues. In nucleotides, the CDR3 is TGTGCCAGCAGCCCCGACTCGGGGGTAGCGGGGAATGAGCAGTTCTTC. Translating gives CASSPDSGVAGNEQFF.

The J gene is TRBJ1-2, the V gene TRBV5-4; D might be TRBD1 (5 bases). The CDR3 is 12 residues long. V lost 7 bases, J lost 2 bases, and 9 bases lay in between. The germline V gene encodes CDR1 SGHNT and CDR2 YYREEE (reference sequence). CDR3 bases: TGTGCCAGCTTCGAGGGGAACTATGGCTACACCTTC. This translates into CASFEGNYGYTF.

The chain employs TRBV28 and TRBJ2-2; D perhaps matches TRBD1 (5 bases). The length of the CDR3 is 14 residues. Germline CDR1 is MDHEN and CDR2 is SYDVKM. Trimming stripped 7 bases from V and 6 bases from J, with 15 bases between. The CDR3 reads CASIYSQGPGELFF. Written as DNA, the CDR3 is TGTGCCAGCATCTACTCCCAGGGTCCCGGGGAGCTGTTTTTT.

Remarks on this clonotype: The junction does not match germline at one end; this may be a read error. The chain carries TRBV7-9 and TRBJ2-1; 8 nucleotides align to TRBD2. The CDR3 spans 15 residues. The germline gives CDR1 SEHNR, CDR2 FQNEAQ (reference sequence). The CDR3 reads CTSSPPGLGYNEQFF. For the CDR3, the DNA is TGTACCAGCAGCCCTCCGGGACTAGGCTACAATGAGCAGTTCTTC.

In this sample, this clonotype turned up a few times. This rearrangement joins TRBV11-2 to TRBJ1-1; D is ambiguous. The germline V gene encodes CDR1 SGHAT and CDR2 FQNNGV. Trimming pared 1 base from V and 5 bases from J, leaving 8 bases between. The CDR3 is 13 amino acids. The CDR3 is CASSLVLGTEAFF. Here the CDR3 DNA reads TGTGCCAGCAGCTTAGTTCTGGGGACTGAAGCTTTCTTT.

In this sample, this clonotype turned up a few times. V is TRBV2 and J is TRBJ2-7, with D unresolved. CDR1 and CDR2 from the germline V gene are SNHLY and FYNNEI. The CDR3 runs to 12 residues. The CDR3: CASAGSGAGPGV. The CDR3 nucleotides are TGTGCCAGCGCTGGCTCAGGTGCCGGACCGGGCGTC.

This clonotype was counted between two and nine times. The V and J genes are TRBV11-2 and TRBJ1-1; 7 positions agree with TRBD1. CDR1 and CDR2 from the germline V gene are SGHAT and FQNNGV. V lost 0 bases to trimming and J lost 3 bases; unmatched junction nucleotides: 4. The CDR3 extends over 15 amino acids. This CDR3 reads CASSLDGRGYTEAFF. The CDR3 nucleotides are TGTGCCAGCAGCTTAGACGGCAGGGGGTACACTGAAGCTTTCTTT.

This chain uses TRBV6-5 with TRBJ1-4; a possible D gene is TRBD1 (5 bases). Deletions cut 6 bases from V and 3 bases from J, with 17 bases between. CDR3 length equals 16 residues. Germline loops: CDR1 MNHEY, CDR2 SVGAGI. The CDR3 sequence: CASSQFTGQANEKLFF. The CDR3 nucleotides read TGTGCCAGCAGCCAATTTACAGGACAAGCTAATGAAAAACTGTTTTTT.

The rearrangement uses TRBV19 and TRBJ2-1; tentative D call: TRBD2 (7 bases). V lost 5 bases and J 2 bases, leaving 13 bases between the germline ends. The CDR3 loop spans 15 amino acids. The germline V gene has CDR1 LNHDA and CDR2 SQIVND (reference sequence). In nucleotides, the CDR3 is TGTGCCAGTAGTGGGTGGGGGGGCCCCTACAATGAGCAGTTCTTC. It codes for CASSGWGGPYNEQFF.

This clonotype occurred a few times. The rearrangement uses TRBV7-9 and TRBJ2-4; the match to TRBD1 covers 9 bases. J gave up 4 bases and V 2 bases, and 3 bases lay outside the gene matches. In germline, CDR1 is SEHNR, CDR2 FQNEAQ (reference sequence). CDR3 size: 15 residues. This CDR3 reads CASSLPGQGKNIQYF. For the CDR3, the DNA is TGTGCCAGCAGCTTACCGGGACAGGGTAAAAACATTCAGTACTTC.

V is TRBV2 and J is TRBJ2-2; no definite D call. The germline V and J ends were trimmed by 1 base and 2 bases, with 11 bases remaining between them. The germline V gene has CDR1 SNHLY and CDR2 FYNNEI. The CDR3 totals 16 residues. The CDR3, as DNA: TGTGCCAGCAGTGAAGATCGGGCTACCAACACCGGGGAGCTGTTTTTT. It encodes CASSEDRATNTGELFF.

The CDR3: CASSYYEGWGNTIYF. Written as DNA, the CDR3 is TGTGCCAGCAGTTATTATGAGGGATGGGGAAACACCATATATTTT. This chain connects TRBV6-6 to TRBJ1-3, with D uncertain. Germline V gene data show CDR1 as MNHNY and CDR2 as SVGAGI (reference sequence). The CDR3 has 15 amino acids. Trimming took off 3 bases at V and 4 bases at J, with 13 bases between the two ends.